These 24 T cell receptor beta chains originate from one sample sequenced in a study of cytomegalovirus exposure and HLA in healthy donors. Researchers ran the PCR with 60 Vbeta and 13 Jbeta primers. Clones were read by immunoSEQ multiplex PCR, and TCRdb kept only the in-frame ones, dropping some. The sample includes some 81,000 clones, around 72% of them seen just once. Source material: PBMCs. Receptor source: a woman in her forties in good health and CMV-seropositive.

This clone was counted between two and nine times. This CDR3 reads CASSLFPGTGTQPQHF. The CDR3 DNA sequence: TGTGCCAGCAGTCTTTTCCCAGGGACAGGGACTCAGCCCCAGCATTTT. The V and J genes are TRBV27 and TRBJ1-5, with 9 bases identical to TRBD1. The CDR3 consists of 16 residues. The V segment lost 5 bases and the J segment 6 bases; nucleotides outside the gene matches: 11. Germline CDR1 MNHEY, CDR2 SMNVEV (reference sequence).

V gene TRBV14 combines with J gene TRBJ1-5; no clear D. CDR1 is SGHDN and CDR2 is FVKESK in the germline V gene. Trimming took off 1 base at V and 6 bases at J, with 7 bases between the two ends. This CDR3 has 13 residues. The CDR3 region is CASSQVPGQPQHF. The CDR3 DNA reads as TGTGCCAGCAGCCAAGTGCCGGGTCAGCCCCAGCATTTT.

The rearrangement uses TRBV5-1 and TRBJ1-4; no firm D call. Germline V lookup: CDR1 SGHRS, CDR2 YFSETQ. Between the trimmed V and J ends, which lost 1 base and 5 bases, there was a span of 6 bases. The CDR3 runs 13 residues. The CDR3: CASSLTPNEKLFF. CDR3 nucleotide sequence: TGCGCCAGCAGCTTGACTCCGAATGAAAAACTGTTTTTT.

This clone was picked up a small number of times. The J gene is TRBJ2-1, the V gene TRBV27; D possibly corresponds to TRBD1 (6 bases). CDR3 length equals 15 residues. Between the trimmed V and J ends, which lost 6 bases and 6 bases, there was a span of 18 bases. The germline V gene encodes CDR1 MNHEY and CDR2 SMNVEV (reference sequence). CDR3 region: CASSIDRTQGNEQFF. The DNA for the CDR3 is TGTGCCAGCAGCATCGACAGGACCCAGGGCAATGAGCAGTTCTTC.

This clone has a handful of counts. This chain links TRBV4-3 with TRBJ2-7; the D is unclear. Per germline, CDR1 LGHNA and CDR2 YSLEER. Between the trimmed V and J ends, which lost 0 bases and 3 bases, there was a span of 6 bases. This CDR3 is 13 amino acids long. The CDR3 nucleotides are TGCGCCAGCAGCCAAGATTTACTCTACGAGCAGTACTTC. It specifies CASSQDLLYEQYF.

Concerning this clone itself: In the same sample, other DNA sequences code for this CDR3. The V and J genes are TRBV7-2 and TRBJ2-7; 8 bases fit TRBD1. The CDR3 is 13 amino acids. From germline, CDR1 is SGHTA and CDR2 FQGNSA. V lost 8 bases to trimming and J lost 6 bases; unmatched junction nucleotides: 9. CDR3 loop: CASRYTGTGEQYF. CDR3 DNA sequence: TGTGCCAGCCGCTATACCGGGACAGGCGAGCAGTACTTC.

The chain couples TRBV6-1 to TRBJ2-7; 9 bases are shared with TRBD1. The CDR3 is made up of 14 amino acids. Germline trimming cut 6 bases from V and 2 bases from J; bases unmatched to any gene: 5. Germline V gene lookup returns CDR1 MNHNS and CDR2 SASEGT. The CDR3 reads CASRQGQGPYEQYF. The CDR3 bases are TGTGCCAGCAGGCAGGGACAGGGACCCTACGAGCAGTACTTC.

This clone was counted between two and nine times. The chain recombines TRBV5-1 with TRBJ2-7; TRBD2 aligns across 10 bases. The CDR3 length is 14 residues. The V segment lost 0 bases and the J segment 4 bases; nucleotides outside the gene matches: 1. Germline CDR1 and CDR2: SGHRS and YFSETQ. CDR3 DNA sequence: TGCGCCAGCAGCTTGGCTAGCGGGAGTTACGAGCAGTACTTC. As protein: CASSLASGSYEQYF.

This clone was detected a few times. This chain joins TRBV30 and TRBJ1-6, with D tentatively TRBD1 (5 bases). The length of the CDR3 is 13 residues. Looked up from germline, CDR1 is GTSNPN and CDR2 is SVGIG (reference sequence). The germline V and J ends were trimmed by 1 base and 5 bases, with 6 bases remaining between them. The CDR3 loop reads CAWSETDNSPLHF. The CDR3, as DNA: TGTGCCTGGAGTGAGACAGATAATTCACCCCTCCACTTT.

This sequence joins TRBV18 and TRBJ1-4, with a possible D match to TRBD1 (5 bases). V was shortened by 2 bases and J by 13 bases, with 23 bases between the two germline ends. The CDR3 covers 16 residues. Germline CDR1 reads KGHSH; CDR2 reads LQKENI. CDR3 amino acids: CASSPEAAGPLGTLFF. CDR3 nucleotide sequence: TGTGCCAGCTCACCAGAGGCGGCAGGGCCTCTGGGTACACTGTTTTTT.

The J gene is TRBJ1-2, the V gene TRBV15, with D possibly TRBD1 on 5 matching bases. Trimming cost V 0 bases and J 2 bases, with 10 bases left between them. Looked up from germline, CDR1 is LNHNV and CDR2 is YYDKDF (reference sequence). This CDR3 spans 15 amino acids. CDR3 DNA: TGTGCCACCAGCAGAGACAGGGCATTAAACTATGGCTACACCTTC. It is translated as CATSRDRALNYGYTF.

This chain connects TRBV5-6 to TRBJ2-1, with D possibly TRBD2 on 5 matching bases. Germline V gene sequence: CDR1 SGHDT, CDR2 YYEEEE. The CDR3 loop spans 14 amino acids. The V end lost 2 bases, the J end lost 1 base, and 7 bases lay between the germline ends. DNA of the CDR3: TGTGCCAGCAGCTTCCCGGGGTCCTACAATGAGCAGTTCTTC. It is translated as CASSFPGSYNEQFF. The full variable domain, completed using reference TRBV5-6 and TRBJ2-1, is DAGVTQSPTHLIKTRGQQVTLRCSPKSGHDTVSWYQQALGQGPQFIFQYYEEEERQRGNFPDRFSGHQFPNYSSELNVNALLLGDSALYLCASSFPGSYNEQFFGPGTRLTVL.

The chain links TRBV27 to TRBJ1-1, with 7 bases that match TRBD1. There are 16 residues in the CDR3. Germline CDR1 is MNHEY and CDR2 is SMNVEV (reference sequence). V dropped 6 bases and J dropped 0; count of bases not matched to a gene: 10. The CDR3 here is CASSLSRQGLNTEAFF. The CDR3 nucleotides read TGTGCCAGCAGCCTAAGCAGACAGGGATTGAACACTGAAGCTTTCTTT.

V is TRBV6-1 and J is TRBJ2-7; D is possibly TRBD2 (5 bases). Between the trimmed V and J ends, which lost 5 bases and 7 bases, there was a span of 18 bases. The CDR3 is 14 amino acids. Germline CDR1 is MNHNS and CDR2 is SASEGT. CDR3 amino acids: CASSKIGWGDEQYF. In nucleotides, the CDR3 is TGTGCCAGCAGTAAAATCGGTTGGGGAGATGAGCAGTACTTC.

This clone was seen only once. This rearrangement joins TRBV11-2 to TRBJ2-1; 12 bases agree with TRBD2. Germline V gene data show CDR1 as SGHAT and CDR2 as FQNNGV. Trimming at V came to 7 bases and at J to 1 base, leaving 5 bases not matched to a gene. This CDR3 has 16 amino acids. CDR3 sequence (DNA): TGTGCCAGCACCGGACTAGCGGGACCATCCTACAATGAGCAGTTCTTC. This encodes CASTGLAGPSYNEQFF.

V usage is TRBV9 and J usage is TRBJ1-2; D is unclear. This CDR3 contains 18 residues. Trimming stripped 0 bases from V and 4 bases from J, with 22 bases between. Germline V gene lookup returns CDR1 SGDLS and CDR2 YYNGEE. CDR3 bases: TGTGCCAGCAGCGTAGCAGTTTCGGGATACAGCGAGAGCTATGGCTACACCTTC. Protein product: CASSVAVSGYSESYGYTF.

The gene calls are TRBV30 and TRBJ1-1; D is perhaps TRBD1 (6 bases). The germline V gene encodes CDR1 GTSNPN and CDR2 SVGIG (reference sequence). V lost 8 bases and J lost 0, with 16 bases in between. The CDR3 runs 14 residues. The CDR3 DNA is TGTGCCCATGCGTGGGGGGGCATGAACACTGAAGCTTTCTTT. Its translation is CAHAWGGMNTEAFF.

This chain links TRBV6-6 with TRBJ1-1; possible D gene TRBD1, 6 bases. The CDR3 consists of 13 residues. Trimming stripped 5 bases from V and 5 bases from J, with 12 bases between. Germline-derived CDR1 and CDR2 are MNHNY and SVGAGI (reference sequence). The CDR3 coding sequence is TGTGCCAGCAGTACCGGGGGGCGAACTGAAGCTTTCTTT. Protein: CASSTGGRTEAFF.

The chain recombines TRBV18 with TRBJ1-2; D might be TRBD1 (5 bases). Per the germline V gene, CDR1 is KGHSH and CDR2 is LQKENI. The CDR3 extends over 13 amino acids. V was trimmed by 8 bases and J by 3 bases, leaving 13 bases between them. CDR3 region: CASAGGIDYGYTF. CDR3 DNA: TGTGCCAGCGCCGGGGGGATTGACTATGGCTACACCTTC.

The chain combines TRBV14 with TRBJ2-6; D gene uncertain. The CDR3 totals 13 residues. V lost 6 bases and J 3 bases, leaving 6 bases between the germline ends. CDR1 and CDR2 from the germline V gene are SGHDN and FVKESK. CDR3 bases: TGTGCCAGCAGTACAAATGGGGCCAACGTCCTGACTTTC. This sequence encodes CASSTNGANVLTF.

The J gene is TRBJ1-1, the V gene TRBV9; D gene unclear. The CDR3 is made up of 13 amino acids. Trimming took 0 bases from V and 4 from J, leaving 7 bases between them. The V gene's germline CDR1 is SGDLS and CDR2 YYNGEE. CDR3 DNA sequence: TGTGCCAGCAGCGTAGTGGGCCTCACTGAAGCTTTCTTT. This codes for CASSVVGLTEAFF.

This clone was observed a handful of times. This chain uses TRBV11-3 with TRBJ2-1, with D possibly being TRBD2 (5 bases). The germline CDR1 and CDR2 sequences are SGHNT and YENEEA. Trimming cost V 1 base and J 0 bases, with 7 bases left between them. The CDR3 is 15 residues long. In DNA, the CDR3 is TGTGCCAGCAGCTTAGGTCGGGGCTCCTACAATGAGCAGTTCTTC. It yields the protein CASSLGRGSYNEQFF.

The gene calls are TRBV5-4 and TRBJ2-5, with a possible D match to TRBD1 (6 bases). The CDR3 sequence is 14 residues long. Trimming removed 4 bases from V and 1 base from J, with 11 bases in between. Germline V gene data show CDR1 as SGHNT and CDR2 as YYREEE (reference sequence). CDR3 bases: TGTGCCAGCAGCCCCGGGACATCCCAAGAGACCCAGTACTTC. Its translation is CASSPGTSQETQYF.

This chain links TRBV25-1 with TRBJ2-5, with 9 positions matching TRBD2. The trim removed 2 bases at V and 5 bases at J, leaving 3 bases unmatched. Per germline, CDR1 MGHDK and CDR2 SYGVNS. The CDR3 totals 14 residues. CDR3 DNA: TGTGCCAGCAGTGAAGCGGGGGGGCGGGAGACCCAGTACTTC. As protein: CASSEAGGRETQYF.